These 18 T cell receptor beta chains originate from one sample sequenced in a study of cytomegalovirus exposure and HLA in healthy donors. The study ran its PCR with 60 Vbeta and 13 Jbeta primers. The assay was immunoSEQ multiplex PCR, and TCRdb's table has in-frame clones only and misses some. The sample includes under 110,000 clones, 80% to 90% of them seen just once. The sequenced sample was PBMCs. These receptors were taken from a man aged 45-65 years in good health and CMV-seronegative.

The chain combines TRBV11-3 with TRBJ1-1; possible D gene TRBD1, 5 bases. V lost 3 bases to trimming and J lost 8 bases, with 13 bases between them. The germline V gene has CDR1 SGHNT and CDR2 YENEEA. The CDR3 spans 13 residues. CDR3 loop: CASSLTGAGEAFF. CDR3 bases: TGTGCCAGCAGCTTGACCGGTGCAGGGGAAGCTTTCTTT.

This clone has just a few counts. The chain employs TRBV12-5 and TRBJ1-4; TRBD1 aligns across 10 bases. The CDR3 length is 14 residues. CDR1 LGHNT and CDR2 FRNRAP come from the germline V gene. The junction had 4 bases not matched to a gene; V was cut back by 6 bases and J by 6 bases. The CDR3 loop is CASGNGQGDEKLFF. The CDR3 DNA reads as TGTGCTAGTGGGAACGGACAGGGGGATGAAAAACTGTTTTTT.

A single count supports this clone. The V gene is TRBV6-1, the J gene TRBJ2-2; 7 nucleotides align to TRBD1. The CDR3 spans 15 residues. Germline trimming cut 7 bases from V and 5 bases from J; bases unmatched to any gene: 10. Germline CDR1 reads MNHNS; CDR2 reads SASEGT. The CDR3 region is CASMLGTARTGELFF. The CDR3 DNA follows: TGTGCCAGCATGCTCGGGACAGCAAGAACCGGGGAGCTGTTTTTT.

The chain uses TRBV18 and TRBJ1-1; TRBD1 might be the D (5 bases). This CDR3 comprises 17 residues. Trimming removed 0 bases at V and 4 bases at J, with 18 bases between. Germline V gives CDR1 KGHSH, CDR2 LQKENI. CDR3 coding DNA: TGTGCCAGCTCACCACCGGCTTTAGGGGCCTATAGCACTGAAGCTTTCTTT. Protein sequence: CASSPPALGAYSTEAFF.

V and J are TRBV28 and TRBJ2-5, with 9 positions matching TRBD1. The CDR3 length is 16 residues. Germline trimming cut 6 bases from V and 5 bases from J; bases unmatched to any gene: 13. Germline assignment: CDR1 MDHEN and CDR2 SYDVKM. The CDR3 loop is CASRVLGDRVYETQYF. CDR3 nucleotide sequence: TGTGCCAGCAGAGTTCTTGGGGACAGGGTTTACGAGACCCAGTACTTC.

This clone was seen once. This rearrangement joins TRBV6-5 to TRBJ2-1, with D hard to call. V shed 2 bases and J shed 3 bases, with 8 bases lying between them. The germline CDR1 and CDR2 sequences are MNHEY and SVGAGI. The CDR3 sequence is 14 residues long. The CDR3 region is CASSYTVYYNEQFF. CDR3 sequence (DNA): TGTGCCAGCAGTTACACAGTTTACTACAATGAGCAGTTCTTC.

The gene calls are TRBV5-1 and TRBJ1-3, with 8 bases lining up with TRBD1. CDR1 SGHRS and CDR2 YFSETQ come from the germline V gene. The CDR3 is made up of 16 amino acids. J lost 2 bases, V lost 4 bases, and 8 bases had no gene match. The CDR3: CASSPLQGEPGNTIYF. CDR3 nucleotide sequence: TGCGCCAGCAGCCCCCTACAGGGGGAGCCTGGAAACACCATATATTTT. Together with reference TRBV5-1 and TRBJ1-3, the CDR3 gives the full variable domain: KAGVTQTPRYLIKTRGQQVTLSCSPISGHRSVSWYQQTPGQGLQFLFEYFSETQRNKGNFPGRFSGRQFSNSRSEMNVSTLELGDSALYLCASSPLQGEPGNTIYFGEGSWLTVV.

The CDR3 here is CASSPTWNTEAFF. In DNA form, the CDR3 reads TGTGCCAGCAGCCCCACATGGAACACTGAAGCTTTCTTT. The rearrangement joins TRBV5-6 to TRBJ1-1; no clear D. The V gene lost 4 bases and the J gene lost 1 base, with 8 bases spanning the gap. CDR1 is SGHDT and CDR2 is YYEEEE in the germline V gene. The CDR3 is made up of 13 amino acids.

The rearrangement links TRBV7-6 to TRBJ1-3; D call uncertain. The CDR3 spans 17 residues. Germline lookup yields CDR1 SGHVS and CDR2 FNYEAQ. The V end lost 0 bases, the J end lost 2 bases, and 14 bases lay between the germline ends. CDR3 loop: CASSLARAAGTGNTIYF. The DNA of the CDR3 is TGTGCCAGCAGCTTAGCGCGGGCAGCGGGAACTGGAAACACCATATATTTT.

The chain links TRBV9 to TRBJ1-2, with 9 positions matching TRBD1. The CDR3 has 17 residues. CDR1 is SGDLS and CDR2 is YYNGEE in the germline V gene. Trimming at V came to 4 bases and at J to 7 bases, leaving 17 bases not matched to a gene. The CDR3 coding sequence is TGTGCCAGCAGCCCCAGGGGACAGGGATGGCATTACTCTGGCTACACCTTC. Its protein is CASSPRGQGWHYSGYTF.

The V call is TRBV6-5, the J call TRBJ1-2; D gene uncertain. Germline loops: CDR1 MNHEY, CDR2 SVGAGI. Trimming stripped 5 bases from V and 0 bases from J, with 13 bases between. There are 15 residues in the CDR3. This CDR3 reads CASSRTLQSNYGYTF. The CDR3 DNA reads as TGTGCCAGCAGTAGGACTTTACAGTCTAACTATGGCTACACCTTC.

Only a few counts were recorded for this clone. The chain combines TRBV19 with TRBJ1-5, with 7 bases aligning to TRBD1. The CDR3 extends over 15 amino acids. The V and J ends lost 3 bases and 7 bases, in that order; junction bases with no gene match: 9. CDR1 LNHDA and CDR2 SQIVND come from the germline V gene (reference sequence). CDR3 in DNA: TGTGCCAGTAGTATGGGGCAGGGGGTCTGGCAGCCCCAGCATTTT. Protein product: CASSMGQGVWQPQHF.

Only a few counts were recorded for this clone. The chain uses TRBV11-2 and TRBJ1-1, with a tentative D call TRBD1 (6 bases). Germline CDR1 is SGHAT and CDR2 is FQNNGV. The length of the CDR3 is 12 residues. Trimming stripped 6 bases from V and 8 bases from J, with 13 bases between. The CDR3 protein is CASSVAGTEAFF. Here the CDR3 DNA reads TGTGCCAGCAGTGTGGCCGGGACAGAAGCTTTCTTT. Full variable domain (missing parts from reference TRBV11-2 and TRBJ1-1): EAGVAQSPRYKIIEKRQSVAFWCNPISGHATLYWYQQILGQGPKLLIQFQNNGVVDDSQLPKDRFSAERLKGVDSTLKIQPAKLEDSAVYLCASSVAGTEAFFGQGTRLTVV.

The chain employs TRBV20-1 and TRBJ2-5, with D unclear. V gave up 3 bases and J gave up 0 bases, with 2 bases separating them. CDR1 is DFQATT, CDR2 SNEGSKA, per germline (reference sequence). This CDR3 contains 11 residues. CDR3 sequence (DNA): TGCAGTGCTAGTAACCAAGAGACCCAGTACTTC. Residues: CSASNQETQYF.

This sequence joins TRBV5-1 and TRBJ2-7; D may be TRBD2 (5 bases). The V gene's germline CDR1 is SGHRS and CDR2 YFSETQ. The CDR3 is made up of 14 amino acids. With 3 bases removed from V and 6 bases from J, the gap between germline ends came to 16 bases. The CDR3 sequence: CASSSGEGPGEQYV. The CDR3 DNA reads TGCGCCAGCAGCTCCGGAGAGGGCCCTGGCGAGCAGTACGTC.

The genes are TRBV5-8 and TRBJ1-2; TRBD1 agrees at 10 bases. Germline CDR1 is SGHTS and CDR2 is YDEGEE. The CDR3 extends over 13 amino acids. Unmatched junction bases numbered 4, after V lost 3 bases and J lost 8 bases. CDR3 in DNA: TGTGCCAGCAGCTCCCGGGACAGGGGAGGCTACACCTTC. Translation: CASSSRDRGGYTF.

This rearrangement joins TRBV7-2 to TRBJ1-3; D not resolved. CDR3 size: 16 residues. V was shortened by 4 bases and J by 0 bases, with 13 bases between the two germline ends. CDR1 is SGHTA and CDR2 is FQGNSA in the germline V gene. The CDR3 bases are TGTGCCAGCAGCTCCTTTGCGGCGCGCTCTGGAAACACCATATATTTT. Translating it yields CASSSFAARSGNTIYF.

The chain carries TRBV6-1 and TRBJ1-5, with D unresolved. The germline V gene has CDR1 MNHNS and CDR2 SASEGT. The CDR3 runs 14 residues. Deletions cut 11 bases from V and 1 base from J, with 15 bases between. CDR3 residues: CAAREVSSNQPQHF. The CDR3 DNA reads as TGTGCCGCGAGGGAAGTGTCGAGCAATCAGCCCCAGCATTTT.